This TCR beta chain is drawn from a study of cytomegalovirus exposure and HLA in healthy donors. Findings and limits, study-wide: Investigators reported 150 to 200 TCR beta chains as tied to cytomegalovirus.

The repertoire was sequenced with immunoSEQ multiplex PCR; TCRdb's copy has only in-frame clones and lacks some. The table has around 200,000 clones, around 90% seen once; the top ten hold about 2.9%. With respect to this clone: Its antigen remains unknown.

Germline values: CDR1 MNHEY, CDR2 SMNVEV (reference sequence). V was pared by 8 bases and J by 0 bases, with 8 bases between. The CDR3 spans 12 residues. This rearrangement joins TRBV27 to TRBJ2-7; D gene ambiguous. The sequencing input was PBMCs. The sequence derives from a woman between 18 and 29 years old in good health and CMV-seronegative. CDR3: CASAQSSYEQYF. The CDR3 bases are TGTGCCAGCGCACAGAGCTCCTACGAGCAGTACTTC.